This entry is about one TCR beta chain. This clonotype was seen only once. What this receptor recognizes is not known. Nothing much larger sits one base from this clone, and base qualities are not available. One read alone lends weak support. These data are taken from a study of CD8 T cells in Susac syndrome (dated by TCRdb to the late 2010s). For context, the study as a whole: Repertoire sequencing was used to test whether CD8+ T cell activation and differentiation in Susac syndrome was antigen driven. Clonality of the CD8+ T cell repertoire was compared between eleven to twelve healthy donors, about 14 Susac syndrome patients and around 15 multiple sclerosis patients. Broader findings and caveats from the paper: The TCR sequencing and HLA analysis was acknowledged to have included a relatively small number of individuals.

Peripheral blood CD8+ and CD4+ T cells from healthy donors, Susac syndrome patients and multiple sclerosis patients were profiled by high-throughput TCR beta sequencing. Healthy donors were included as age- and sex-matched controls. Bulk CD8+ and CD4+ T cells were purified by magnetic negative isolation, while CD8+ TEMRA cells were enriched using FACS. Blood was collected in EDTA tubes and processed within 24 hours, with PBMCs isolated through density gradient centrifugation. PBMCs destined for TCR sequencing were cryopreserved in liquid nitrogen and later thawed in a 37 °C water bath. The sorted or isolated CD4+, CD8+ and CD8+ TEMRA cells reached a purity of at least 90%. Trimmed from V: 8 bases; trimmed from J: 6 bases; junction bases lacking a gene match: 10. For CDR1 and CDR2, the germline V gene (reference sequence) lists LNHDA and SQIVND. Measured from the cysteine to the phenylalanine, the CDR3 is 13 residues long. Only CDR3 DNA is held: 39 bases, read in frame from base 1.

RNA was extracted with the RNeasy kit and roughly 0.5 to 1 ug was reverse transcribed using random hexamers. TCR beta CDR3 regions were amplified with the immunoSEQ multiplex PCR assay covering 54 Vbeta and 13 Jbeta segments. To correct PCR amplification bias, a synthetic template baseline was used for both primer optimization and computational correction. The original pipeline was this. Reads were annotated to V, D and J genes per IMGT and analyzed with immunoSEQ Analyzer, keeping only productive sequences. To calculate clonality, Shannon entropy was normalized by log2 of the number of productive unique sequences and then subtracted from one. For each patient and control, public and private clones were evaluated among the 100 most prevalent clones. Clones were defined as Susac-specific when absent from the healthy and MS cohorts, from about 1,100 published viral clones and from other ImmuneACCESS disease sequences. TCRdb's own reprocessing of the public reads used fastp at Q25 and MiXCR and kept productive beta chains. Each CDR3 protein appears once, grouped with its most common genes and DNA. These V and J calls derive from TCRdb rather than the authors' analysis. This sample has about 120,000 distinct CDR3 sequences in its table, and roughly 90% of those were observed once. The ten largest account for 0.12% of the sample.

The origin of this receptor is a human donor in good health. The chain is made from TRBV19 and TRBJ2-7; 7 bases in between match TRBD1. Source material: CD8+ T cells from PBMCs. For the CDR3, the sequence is CASVGTDEGEQYF. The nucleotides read TGTGCCAGTGTCGGGACAGACGAGGGCGAGCAGTACTTC.